This T cell receptor (beta chain) derives from a study of HIV-infected children after antiretroviral therapy interruption. Points from the study as a whole: After interruption, shared-triplet CDR3 clustering rose in a few patients.

Treatment meaning: PENTA 11 planned treatment interruption arm or continuous ART arm. Germline V CDR1 and CDR2: SGHRS, YFSETQ. This CDR3 is 13 amino acids long. V gave up 2 bases and J gave up 3 bases, with 9 bases separating them. The TCR library was built from RNA with a 3' RACE protocol and unique molecular identifiers. Via MiXCR, TCRdb re-called the 3' RACE reads, giving one row per CDR3 protein. The table records some 7,000 distinct CDR3 sequences, about 17% of them present only once. This clonotype has at least ten counts. Its antigen is currently unknown. The V gene is TRBV5-1, the J gene TRBJ2-7, with a weak D call TRBD2 (6 bases). This receptor was identified in a pool of human donors with HIV. The sample consisted of CD45RO+ CD8+ T cells from PBMCs, pooled from several time points, taken from a donor given antiretroviral therapy, either interrupted or continuous. The sample's subset: memory CD8+ CD45RO+ CD45RA- T cells. The chain's CDR3 is CASSFGGDYEQYF. The CDR3 DNA reads TGCGCCAGCAGCTTTGGAGGGGACTACGAGCAGTACTTC. Full variable domain (missing parts from reference TRBV5-1 and TRBJ2-7): KAGVTQTPRYLIKTRGQQVTLSCSPISGHRSVSWYQQTPGQGLQFLFEYFSETQRNKGNFPGRFSGRQFSNSRSEMNVSTLELGDSALYLCASSFGGDYEQYFGPGTRLTVT.